The present entry profiles one TCR beta chain with its context. These data belong to a study of T cell responses to AZD1222 COVID-19 vaccine. Produced via immunoSEQ multiplex PCR; TCRdb's table is partial and in-frame only. The data show over 150,000 clones, with roughly 90% seen just once and around 18% held by the top ten. The TCR comes from an adult in good health. The sequencing here drew on peripheral blood, taken on day 0 of AZD1222 vaccination.

The DNA of the CDR3 is TGCGCCAGCAGCCAAGAAATAAGGCTTCCCTTCACAGATACGCAGTATTTT. Encoded protein: CASSQEIRLPFTDTQYF. The rearrangement joins TRBV4-1 to TRBJ2-3; D uncertain. The germline gives CDR1 MGHRA, CDR2 YSYEKL. V lost 0 bases, J lost 2 bases, and 15 bases lay in between. The CDR3 runs to 17 residues.